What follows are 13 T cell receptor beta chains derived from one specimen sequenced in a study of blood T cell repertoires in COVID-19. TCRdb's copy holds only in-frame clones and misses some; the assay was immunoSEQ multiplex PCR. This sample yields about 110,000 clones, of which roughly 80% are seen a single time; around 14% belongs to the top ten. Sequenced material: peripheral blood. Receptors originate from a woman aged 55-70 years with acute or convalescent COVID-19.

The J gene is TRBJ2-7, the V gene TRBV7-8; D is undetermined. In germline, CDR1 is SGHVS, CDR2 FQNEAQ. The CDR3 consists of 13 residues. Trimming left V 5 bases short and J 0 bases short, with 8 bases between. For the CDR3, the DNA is TGTGCCAGCAGCCAATACAGCTCCTACGAGCAGTACTTC. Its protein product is CASSQYSSYEQYF.

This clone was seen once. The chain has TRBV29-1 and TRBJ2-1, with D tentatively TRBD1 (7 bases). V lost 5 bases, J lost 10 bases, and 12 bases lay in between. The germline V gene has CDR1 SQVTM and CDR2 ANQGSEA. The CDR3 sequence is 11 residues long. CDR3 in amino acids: CSVFRGREQFF. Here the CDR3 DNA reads TGCAGCGTTTTCAGGGGGAGGGAGCAGTTCTTC.

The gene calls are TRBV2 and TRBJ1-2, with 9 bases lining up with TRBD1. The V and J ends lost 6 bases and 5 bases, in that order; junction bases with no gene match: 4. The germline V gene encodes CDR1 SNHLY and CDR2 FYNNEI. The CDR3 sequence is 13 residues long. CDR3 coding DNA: TGTGCCAGCAGATTAGACAGGGGGTATGGCTACACCTTC. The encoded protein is CASRLDRGYGYTF.

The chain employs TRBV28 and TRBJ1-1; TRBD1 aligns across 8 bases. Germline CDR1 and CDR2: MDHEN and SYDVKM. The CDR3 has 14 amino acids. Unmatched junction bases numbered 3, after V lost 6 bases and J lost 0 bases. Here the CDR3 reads CASSRTGLNTEAFF. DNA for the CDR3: TGTGCCAGCAGCCGGACAGGGTTGAACACTGAAGCTTTCTTT.

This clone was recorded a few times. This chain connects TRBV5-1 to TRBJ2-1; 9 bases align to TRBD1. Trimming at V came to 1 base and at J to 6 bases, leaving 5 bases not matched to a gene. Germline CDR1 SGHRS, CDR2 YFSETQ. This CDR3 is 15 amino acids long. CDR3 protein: CASSLMTGGFNEQFF. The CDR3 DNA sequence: TGCGCCAGCAGCTTGATGACAGGGGGGTTCAATGAGCAGTTCTTC.

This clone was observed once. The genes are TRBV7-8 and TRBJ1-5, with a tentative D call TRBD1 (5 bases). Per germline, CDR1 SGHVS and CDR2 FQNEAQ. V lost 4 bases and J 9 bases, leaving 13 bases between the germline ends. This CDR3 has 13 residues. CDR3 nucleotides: TGTGCCAGCAGCTCGAACACCCAGGGGCCCCAGCATTTT. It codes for CASSSNTQGPQHF.

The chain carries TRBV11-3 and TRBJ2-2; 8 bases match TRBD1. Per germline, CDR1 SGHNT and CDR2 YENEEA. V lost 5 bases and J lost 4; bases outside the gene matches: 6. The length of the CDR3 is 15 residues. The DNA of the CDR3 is TGTGCCAGCAGCCCACGGACAGGGCCCACCGGGGAGCTGTTTTTT. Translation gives CASSPRTGPTGELFF.

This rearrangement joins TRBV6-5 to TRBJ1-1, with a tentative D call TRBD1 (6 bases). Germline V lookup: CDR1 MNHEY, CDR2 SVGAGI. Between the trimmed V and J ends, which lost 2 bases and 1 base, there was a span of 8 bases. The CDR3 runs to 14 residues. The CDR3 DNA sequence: TGTGCCAGCAGTTACGACAGGAGGAACACTGAAGCTTTCTTT. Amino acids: CASSYDRRNTEAFF.

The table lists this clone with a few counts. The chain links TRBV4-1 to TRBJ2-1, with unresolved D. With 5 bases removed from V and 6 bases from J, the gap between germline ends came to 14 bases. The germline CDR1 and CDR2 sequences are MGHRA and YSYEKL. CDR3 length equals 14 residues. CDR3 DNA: TGCGCCAGCAGCAGTCTCACAGTCACCAATGAGCAGTTCTTC. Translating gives CASSSLTVTNEQFF.

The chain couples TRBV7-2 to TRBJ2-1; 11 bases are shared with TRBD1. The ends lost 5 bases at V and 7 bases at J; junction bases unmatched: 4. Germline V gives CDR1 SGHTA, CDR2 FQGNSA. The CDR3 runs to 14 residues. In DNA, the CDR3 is TGTGCCAGCAGCCGGACAGGGGGCACAAATGAGCAGTTCTTC. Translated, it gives CASSRTGGTNEQFF.

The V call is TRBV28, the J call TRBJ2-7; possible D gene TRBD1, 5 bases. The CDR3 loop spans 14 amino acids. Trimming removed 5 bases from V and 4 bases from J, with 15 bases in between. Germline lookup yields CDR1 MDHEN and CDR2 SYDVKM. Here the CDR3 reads CASSESTAQYEQYF. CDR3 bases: TGTGCCAGCAGTGAGTCGACAGCCCAATACGAGCAGTACTTC. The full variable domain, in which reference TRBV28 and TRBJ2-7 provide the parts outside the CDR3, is DVKVTQSSRYLVKRTGEKVFLECVQDMDHENMFWYRQDPGLGLRLIYFSYDVKMKEKGDIPEGYSVSREKKERFSLILESASTNQTSMYLCASSESTAQYEQYFGPGTRLTVT.

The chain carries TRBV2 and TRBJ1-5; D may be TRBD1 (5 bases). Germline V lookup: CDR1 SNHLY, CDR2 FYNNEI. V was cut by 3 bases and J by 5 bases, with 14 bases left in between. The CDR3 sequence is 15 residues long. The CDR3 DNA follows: TGTGCCAGCAGTGACTCGGGGGGAACCTATCAGCCCCAGCATTTT. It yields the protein CASSDSGGTYQPQHF. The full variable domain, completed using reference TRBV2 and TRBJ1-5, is EPEVTQTPSHQVTQMGQEVILRCVPISNHLYFYWYRQILGQKVEFLVSFYNNEISEKSEIFDDQFSVERPDGSNFTLKIRSTKLEDSAMYFCASSDSGGTYQPQHFGDGTRLSIL.

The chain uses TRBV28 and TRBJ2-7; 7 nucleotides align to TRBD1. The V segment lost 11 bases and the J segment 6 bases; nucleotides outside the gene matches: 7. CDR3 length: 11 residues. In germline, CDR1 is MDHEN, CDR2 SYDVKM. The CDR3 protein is CAATGNFEQYF. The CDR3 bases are TGTGCCGCGACAGGGAACTTCGAGCAGTACTTC.